This entry features one TCR beta chain sequence. A much larger clone lies a single base off, so this may be a read error. This CDR3 region has 14 residues. Per germline, CDR1 MGHDK and CDR2 SYGVNS. The germline V and J ends were trimmed by 7 bases and 8 bases, with 20 bases remaining between them. The data derive from a study of PD-L1 blockade in urothelial cancer. In the study overall: Males with urothelial cancer arising in the bladder constituted most of the 29 patients. Researchers found blood samples held a median of about 130,000 T cells.

Data came from immunoSEQ multiplex PCR; TCRdb stores just in-frame clones and leaves some out. The table records some 25,000 clones, roughly 83% of them present only once. J is TRBJ1-2 and V is TRBV25-1; maybe TRBD1 (6 bases). This receptor was taken from a man between 65 and 85 years old with urothelial cancer. Sequencing was performed on PBMCs, taken around atezolizumab (anti-PD-L1) treatment. CDR3 sequence (DNA): TGTGCCAGCATATCGACCGGGACAAGGGTCGGCTACACCTTC. Translating it yields CASISTGTRVGYTF.